One TCR beta chain is described in this entry. These data originate in a study of blood T cell repertoires in COVID-19. Sequenced by immunoSEQ multiplex PCR; TCRdb stores in-frame clones only, minus some. The table shows some 160,000 clones, with about 77% occurring only once. This clonotype was obtained from a man in his 60s with acute or convalescent COVID-19. The sample consisted of peripheral blood.

CDR3 region: CASSRGQGAGNTIYF. For the CDR3, the DNA is TGTGCCAGCAGCCGAGGACAGGGGGCTGGAAACACCATATATTTT. The V call is TRBV5-5, the J call TRBJ1-3; 10 positions match TRBD1. The germline gives CDR1 SGHKS, CDR2 YYEKEE (reference sequence). Trimming at V came to 4 bases and at J to 2 bases, leaving 3 bases not matched to a gene. The CDR3 has 15 residues.